A selection of T cell receptor beta chains follows, all from one sample in a study of shared clonotypes between healthy human individuals. Some clones are missing from TCRdb's copy, which holds only in-frame ones; the method was immunoSEQ multiplex PCR. The repertoire holds roughly 1,100,000 clones, with 65% to 80% as singletons. The material sequenced was memory CD4+ T cells sorted from blood. These receptors all come from a man aged 18 to 29 in good health. Both conserved end residues are part of each CDR3. A D gene is named only where the DNA matches it firmly. Not every row has a clone size; where given, it reads once, few, many or a size class.

D gene: NA; V gene: TRBV15; J gene: TRBJ2-3; clone size: NA; CDR3 protein: CATSRGYDTQYF; CDR3 DNA: TGTGCCACCAGCAGAGGATACGATACGCAGTATTTT
D gene: NA; V gene: TRBV7-9; J gene: TRBJ2-3; clone size: NA; CDR3 protein: CASTQQSTDTQYF; CDR3 DNA: TGTGCCAGTACCCAGCAAAGCACAGATACGCAGTATTTT
D gene: NA; V gene: TRBV6-1; J gene: TRBJ2-3; clone size: NA; CDR3 protein: CASSEMTGSTDTQYF; CDR3 DNA: TGTGCCAGCAGTGAAATGACGGGTAGCACAGATACGCAGTATTTT
D gene: NA; V gene: TRBV7-2; J gene: TRBJ1-4; clone size: NA; CDR3 protein: CASSLDWGATNEKLFF; CDR3 DNA: TGTGCCAGCAGCTTAGATTGGGGTGCAACTAATGAAAAACTGTTTTTT
D gene: NA; V gene: TRBV10-1; J gene: TRBJ2-1; clone size: NA; CDR3 protein: CASRNWDEQFF; CDR3 DNA: TGCGCCAGCAGGAATTGGGATGAGCAGTTCTTC
D gene: NA; V gene: TRBV10-1; J gene: TRBJ2-4; clone size: NA; CDR3 protein: CASSEGGVGKNIQYF; CDR3 DNA: TGCGCCAGCAGTGAGGGAGGTGTAGGCAAAAACATTCAGTACTTC
D gene: NA; V gene: TRBV28; J gene: TRBJ1-5; clone size: NA; CDR3 protein: CTSRPTGGGNQPQHF; CDR3 DNA: TGTACCAGCAGGCCCACAGGAGGGGGGAATCAGCCCCAGCATTTT
D gene: NA; V gene: TRBV18; J gene: TRBJ1-4; clone size: NA; CDR3 protein: CASSPGTQNEKLFF; CDR3 DNA: TGTGCCAGCTCACCAGGGACACAGAATGAAAAACTGTTTTTT
D gene: NA; V gene: TRBV30; J gene: TRBJ2-3; clone size: NA; CDR3 protein: CAWSSASLADTQYF; CDR3 DNA: TGTGCCTGGAGTTCGGCGTCCTTGGCAGATACGCAGTATTTT
D gene: TRBD1; V gene: TRBV9; J gene: TRBJ2-3; clone size: once; CDR3 protein: CASSPTGEDTQYF; CDR3 DNA: TGTGCCAGCAGCCCAACAGGGGAAGATACGCAGTATTTT
D gene: NA; V gene: TRBV2; J gene: TRBJ1-1; clone size: few; CDR3 protein: CASSTRDPEAFF; CDR3 DNA: TGTGCCAGCAGTACCAGGGATCCTGAAGCTTTCTTT
D gene: NA; V gene: TRBV7-6; J gene: TRBJ2-3; clone size: NA; CDR3 protein: CASSLAPSLQGDTQYF; CDR3 DNA: TGTGCCAGCAGCTTAGCGCCGAGCCTTCAGGGAGATACGCAGTATTTT
D gene: NA; V gene: TRBV6-5; J gene: TRBJ1-1; clone size: NA; CDR3 protein: CASSYSVGGRAFF; CDR3 DNA: TGTGCCAGCAGTTACTCAGTGGGGGGGAGGGCTTTCTTT
D gene: NA; V gene: TRBV5-1; J gene: TRBJ2-1; clone size: NA; CDR3 protein: CASSYDGGEQFF; CDR3 DNA: TGCGCCAGCAGTTACGACGGTGGAGAGCAGTTCTTC
D gene: NA; V gene: TRBV6-1; J gene: TRBJ1-2; clone size: NA; CDR3 protein: CASSERSGYTF; CDR3 DNA: TGTGCCAGCAGTGAAAGGAGTGGCTACACCTTC
D gene: NA; V gene: TRBV30; J gene: TRBJ2-7; clone size: NA; CDR3 protein: CAWSFMYEQYF; CDR3 DNA: TGTGCCTGGAGTTTTATGTACGAGCAGTACTTC
D gene: NA; V gene: TRBV14; J gene: TRBJ1-1; clone size: NA; CDR3 protein: CASSPLGGRGEAFF; CDR3 DNA: TGTGCCAGCAGCCCCCTAGGCGGGCGCGGTGAAGCTTTCTTT
D gene: NA; V gene: TRBV6-6; J gene: TRBJ2-5; clone size: once; CDR3 protein: CASRGVLQETQYF; CDR3 DNA: TGTGCCAGCAGGGGAGTACTCCAAGAGACCCAGTACTTC
D gene: TRBD1; V gene: TRBV30; J gene: TRBJ1-1; clone size: NA; CDR3 protein: CAWEQGAKGEAFF; CDR3 DNA: TGTGCCTGGGAACAGGGGGCAAAGGGTGAAGCTTTCTTT
D gene: TRBD1; V gene: TRBV10-3; J gene: TRBJ1-1; clone size: NA; CDR3 protein: CAISESPGQGMNTEAFF; CDR3 DNA: TGTGCCATCAGTGAGTCGCCGGGACAGGGGATGAACACTGAAGCTTTCTTT
D gene: TRBD2; V gene: TRBV19; J gene: TRBJ2-1; clone size: NA; CDR3 protein: CASSIRRTSGGLSSYNEQFF; CDR3 DNA: TGTGCCAGTAGTATCCGGAGGACTAGCGGGGGCCTGAGCTCCTACAATGAGCAGTTCTTC
D gene: NA; V gene: TRBV7-9; J gene: TRBJ2-7; clone size: NA; CDR3 protein: CASSLASEGFYEQYF; CDR3 DNA: TGTGCCAGCAGCTTAGCCAGCGAGGGTTTCTACGAGCAGTACTTC
D gene: NA; V gene: TRBV19; J gene: TRBJ2-3; clone size: NA; CDR3 protein: CASSWQSSTDTQYF; CDR3 DNA: TGTGCCAGTAGTTGGCAGTCTAGCACAGATACGCAGTATTTT
D gene: NA; V gene: TRBV4-1; J gene: TRBJ1-2; clone size: NA; CDR3 protein: CASSQELYGHLGCGYTF; CDR3 DNA: TGCGCCAGCAGCCAAGAGCTGTACGGACACTTGGGCTGTGGCTACACCTTC
D gene: TRBD1; V gene: TRBV5-1; J gene: TRBJ1-5; clone size: few; CDR3 protein: CASSSTGKNQPQHF; CDR3 DNA: TGCGCCAGCAGCTCGACAGGGAAGAATCAGCCCCAGCATTTT
D gene: TRBD2; V gene: TRBV30; J gene: TRBJ2-1; clone size: NA; CDR3 protein: CAWSVRLAGGYNEQFF; CDR3 DNA: TGTGCCTGGAGTGTAAGACTAGCGGGAGGGTACAATGAGCAGTTCTTC
D gene: NA; V gene: TRBV4-2; J gene: TRBJ2-2; clone size: NA; CDR3 protein: CASSLGNPGTGELFF; CDR3 DNA: TGTGCCAGCAGCTTAGGAAATCCGGGGACCGGGGAGCTGTTTTTT
D gene: TRBD1; V gene: TRBV5-1; J gene: TRBJ2-7; clone size: NA; CDR3 protein: CASSSGQGASYEQYF; CDR3 DNA: TGCGCCAGCAGCTCCGGACAGGGGGCCTCATACGAGCAGTACTTC
D gene: NA; V gene: TRBV7-2; J gene: TRBJ1-3; clone size: NA; CDR3 protein: CASSPGGRGNTIYF; CDR3 DNA: TGTGCCAGCAGCCCCGGCGGCAGGGGAAACACCATATATTTT
D gene: NA; V gene: TRBV30; J gene: TRBJ2-3; clone size: NA; CDR3 protein: CAWRRGANGDTQYF; CDR3 DNA: TGTGCCTGGAGGAGAGGGGCGAATGGAGATACGCAGTATTTT
D gene: NA; V gene: TRBV7-9; J gene: TRBJ1-6; clone size: NA; CDR3 protein: CASSLTVDSPLHF; CDR3 DNA: TGTGCCAGCAGCTTAACGGTTGATTCACCCCTCCACTTT
D gene: TRBD1; V gene: TRBV7-2; J gene: TRBJ1-5; clone size: NA; CDR3 protein: CASSRQGASNQPQHF; CDR3 DNA: TGTGCCAGCAGCCGACAGGGGGCTAGCAATCAGCCCCAGCATTTT